This TCR beta chain was sequenced for a study of beta chain features in type 1 diabetes listed by TCRdb under 2018. In terms of the full investigation: Mean age, gender distribution, total cell number and subset yield did not differ between patients and healthy donors. A total of under 140,000,000 sorted cells were examined across all samples, and the number of cells per subset was strongly correlated with RNA yield. The study compared the TCRB repertoires of sorted circulating CD4+ T cell subsets in recently diagnosed type 1 diabetes patients with those in matched healthy donors. Whereas all 30 or so donors provided naive and central memory subsets, regulatory and stem cell-like memory subsets were isolated from just 8 patients and roughly eight healthy donors. Results and caveats for the whole study, not just this receptor: The naive, central memory and regulatory TCRB repertoires appeared to resemble one another more closely among patients than among healthy donors. PCR may preferentially amplify shorter templates, but because patient and control samples were amplified and corrected together, any resulting skew would affect both groups equally. At VDJ recombination sites, type 1 diabetes patients had fewer insertions and more deleted nucleotides, which implies abnormalities in thymic rearrangement. HLA sub-analyses involved small numbers of individuals, so any influence of HLA type on TCRB rearrangement remained unresolved. In all four CD4+ subsets, TCRB CDR3 length was moderately but significantly shorter in type 1 diabetes patients. Because cDNA was sequenced instead of genomic DNA, highly expressing activated cells could be over-represented, though the groups showed no difference in activation or CD3 levels.

The entire amount of isolated RNA was reverse transcribed using the High Capacity cDNA Reverse Transcription Kit, so the sequenced TCRB transcripts were expressed ones. Naive, central memory and regulatory T cell samples underwent deep immunoSEQ sequencing, averaging about 3.3 million total reads per sample. Sorted cells were lysed in RLT buffer and RNA was extracted with DNase-treated RNeasy Micro or Mini kits, depending on cell number. Each cell subset was processed separately to prevent cross-contamination, with patient and healthy donor samples processed together. The immunoSEQ multiplex PCR was used to amplify TCRB sequences from cDNA, yielding 87-bp fragments that span the CDR3 region. The amplicons were sequenced using the Illumina HiSeq platform. Per the original workflow: PCR bias was computationally corrected using synthetic template baselines, reads within Hamming distance 2 were collapsed, and singletons that could not be merged were discarded. Reads were aligned against IMGT so that V, D and J genes, CDR3 length and insertions or deletions at six rearrangement sites could be assigned. Within each subset, clonotype counts were normalized to sorted cell number, after which true diversity and Gini coefficients were computed with the tcR R package. The overlap coefficient, calculated on TCRB nucleotide sequences, was used to measure repertoire sharing. The immuneACCESS repertoire file appears here via TCRdb, limited to in-frame rearrangements. These files lack a portion of the clones; in checked studies, under half of the deficit traces to unresolved V genes, and the cause of the others is not known. D and trimming come from the DNA, and the V and J calls and clone size come from that table. The sample table contains roughly 140,000 clones; only one count was recorded for about 7% of them. The ten largest make up 1.3% to 1.5% of the sample.

From each donor, a single peripheral blood sample of 95 to 150 mL on average was drawn into heparinised tubes. Using a panel that included CD45RO, CCR7, CD25, CD127, CD95 and CD27, naive, central memory, regulatory and stem cell-like memory CD4+ T cells were sorted on a BD FACSAria II. All sorted populations exceeded 98% purity. PBMCs were isolated immediately by Lymphoprep density gradient centrifugation and stained directly without culture. So that batch effects would be minimized, each experiment stained and sorted samples in pairs, pairing one healthy donor with one patient. In its sample, this clone was seen many times. Its antigen target is currently unknown. No base qualities exist here, and no much larger clone lies one base off it. V trim: 4 bases; J trim: 5 bases; unmatched bases: 8. From the cysteine through the phenylalanine, the CDR3 covers 16 amino acids. The retained sequence is limited to the CDR3, 48 bases, with the frame set at the first base. Via the germline V gene, CDR1 is LGHNA and CDR2 YSLEER.

This TCR was recovered from a woman aged 30 to 39 in good health. Here the chain combines TRBV4-3 and TRBJ2-5; TRBD2 aligns with 12 central bases. Material: central memory CD4+ T cells from blood. The nucleotide sequence reads as follows: TGCGCCAGCAGCCGTGGACTAGCGGGAAGGTTGGAGACCCAGTACTTC. Its protein reads: CASSRGLAGRLETQYF.